The 30 T cell receptor beta chains listed next were all sequenced from one sample in a study of T cells after yellow fever vaccination. From the 5' RACE reads, TCRdb called clonotypes with MiXCR, one entry per CDR3 protein. This sample has 310,000 or so distinct CDR3 sequences; around 7% occur once, and the top ten carry roughly 19%. The material sequenced was PBMCs, taken roughly 45 days after the first yellow fever vaccination. The receptors were sampled from a man aged 18-30 years who received the YFV17D yellow fever vaccine.

DNA of the CDR3: TGTGCCTGGAGTGTACAGGCGAACACTGAAGCTTTCTTT. As protein: CAWSVQANTEAFF. V is TRBV30 and J is TRBJ1-1; D is perhaps TRBD1 (5 bases). Germline assignment: CDR1 GTSNPN and CDR2 SVGIG (reference sequence). The CDR3 contains 13 residues. Trimming removed 0 bases from V and 1 base from J, with 6 bases in between.

This chain uses TRBV5-5 with TRBJ2-2; D call uncertain. V lost 1 base, J lost 0 bases, and 13 bases lay in between. Germline-derived CDR1 and CDR2 are SGHKS and YYEKEE (reference sequence). The CDR3 consists of 17 residues. The CDR3 DNA is TGTGCCAGCAGCTTGTACGGACCCTCCGCGAACACCGGGGAGCTGTTTTTT. It is translated as CASSLYGPSANTGELFF.

The chain joins TRBV9 to TRBJ2-5; no reliable D call. V was clipped by 0 bases and J by 2 bases, with 8 bases between them. CDR3 size: 14 residues. Germline V lookup: CDR1 SGDLS, CDR2 YYNGEE. The CDR3 sequence: CASSVGSTQETQYF. Written as DNA, the CDR3 is TGTGCCAGCAGCGTAGGATCAACACAAGAGACCCAGTACTTC.

CDR3 DNA sequence: TGTGCCAGCAGTTTTTCCCCCTACAATGAGCAGTTCTTC. Its translation is CASSFSPYNEQFF. This chain uses TRBV28 with TRBJ2-1; D remains ambiguous. V was pared by 3 bases and J by 2 bases, with 5 bases between. Germline V lookup: CDR1 MDHEN, CDR2 SYDVKM. This CDR3 is 13 amino acids long.

V gene TRBV5-1 combines with J gene TRBJ1-6; D is ambiguous. Trimming left V 0 bases short and J 8 bases short, with 12 bases between. The CDR3 runs 15 residues. Germline-derived CDR1 and CDR2 are SGHRS and YFSETQ. The CDR3 coding sequence is TGCGCCAGCAGCTTGGCCCGGGCCGGAGATTCACCCCTCCACTTT. This codes for CASSLARAGDSPLHF.

The sample holds a few counts of this clonotype. The chain is built from TRBV12-5 and TRBJ2-3; possibly TRBD1 for D (5 bases). The CDR3 consists of 13 residues. The V gene lost 6 bases and the J gene lost 4 bases, with 11 bases spanning the gap. CDR1 is LGHNT and CDR2 is FRNRAP in the germline V gene. CDR3 protein: CASGMSGSDTQYF. CDR3 coding DNA: TGTGCTAGTGGGATGTCAGGGTCAGATACGCAGTATTTT. The full variable domain, its missing parts supplied by reference TRBV12-5 and TRBJ2-3, is DARVTQTPRHKVTEMGQEVTMRCQPILGHNTVFWYRQTMMQGLELLAYFRNRAPLDDSGMPKDRFSAEMPDATLATLKIQPSEPRDSAVYFCASGMSGSDTQYFGPGTRLTVL.

In this sample, this clonotype turned up a few times. The chain uses TRBV5-1 and TRBJ2-3; TRBD1 matches 7 bases. The germline gives CDR1 SGHRS, CDR2 YFSETQ. There are 15 residues in the CDR3. Trimming took 0 bases from V and 5 from J; bases not matched to a gene: 6. The CDR3 reads CASSLGLDRRDTQYF. CDR3 DNA sequence: TGCGCCAGCAGCTTGGGGCTGGACAGGAGAGATACGCAGTATTTT.

This clonotype has only a few counts. This chain connects TRBV7-2 to TRBJ2-2; the match to TRBD1 covers 7 bases. Germline V gene data show CDR1 as SGHTA and CDR2 as FQGNSA. The V gene end was trimmed by 4 bases and the J gene end by 0 bases; junction bases not matched to a gene: 5. CDR3 length equals 16 residues. In DNA form, the CDR3 reads TGTGCCAGCAGCTCCCGACAGGGCGCGAACACCGGGGAGCTGTTTTTT. This gives the protein CASSSRQGANTGELFF.

The V gene is TRBV20-1, the J gene TRBJ1-1; a weak D match, TRBD1 (5 bases). V was shortened by 5 bases and J by 1 base, with 11 bases between the two germline ends. Germline CDR1 reads DFQATT; CDR2 reads SNEGSKA (reference sequence). The CDR3 loop spans 13 amino acids. The CDR3 bases are TGCAGTGCTCTAACAGGAGAGAACACTGAAGCTTTCTTT. Protein sequence: CSALTGENTEAFF.

Here the CDR3 reads CASSARPDSATNEKLFF. In nucleotides, the CDR3 is TGCGCCAGCAGCGCTCGACCGGACAGTGCAACTAATGAAAAACTGTTTTTT. V gene TRBV5-1 combines with J gene TRBJ1-4, with D tentatively TRBD1 (6 bases). Germline CDR1 and CDR2: SGHRS and YFSETQ. The CDR3 is 17 residues long. V was pared by 4 bases and J by 0 bases, with 16 bases between.

This clonotype was counted between two and nine times. V gene TRBV5-4 combines with J gene TRBJ2-7; no definite D call. The V gene lost 1 base and the J gene lost 2 bases, with 7 bases spanning the gap. The germline CDR1 and CDR2 sequences are SGHNT and YYREEE (reference sequence). CDR3 size: 13 residues. The CDR3 is CASSLNGPYEQYF. The DNA for the CDR3 is TGTGCCAGCAGCTTGAACGGCCCCTACGAGCAGTACTTC.

The chain uses TRBV6-5 and TRBJ2-1; 8 positions agree with TRBD1. Germline V gene data show CDR1 as MNHEY and CDR2 as SVGAGI. V was clipped by 0 bases and J by 9 bases; unmatched bases: 7. CDR3 length equals 15 residues. The CDR3 DNA follows: TGTGCCAGCAGTTACTCGAACAGGGGGTTGGGTGAGCAGTTCTTC. Translation: CASSYSNRGLGEQFF.

V is TRBV5-1 and J is TRBJ1-2; a possible D gene is TRBD1 (5 bases). Germline V gene data show CDR1 as SGHRS and CDR2 as YFSETQ. Trimming pared 3 bases from V and 6 bases from J, leaving 18 bases between. CDR3 size: 15 residues. Written as DNA, the CDR3 is TGCGCCAGCAGCTCAAGCAACAGGAAGGAGGATGGCTACACCTTC. Amino acid sequence: CASSSSNRKEDGYTF.

This sequence joins TRBV20-1 and TRBJ2-3, with D perhaps TRBD2 (6 bases). The CDR3 contains 14 residues. Germline CDR1 DFQATT, CDR2 SNEGSKA (reference sequence). V was pared by 6 bases and J by 1 base, with 14 bases between. CDR3 amino acids: CSAVGRGRTDTQYF. CDR3 DNA: TGCAGTGCGGTGGGGCGGGGTCGCACAGATACGCAGTATTTT.

This clonotype was observed a single time. A much larger clone lies a single base off, so this may be a read error. The chain combines TRBV7-2 with TRBJ2-1; the match to TRBD2 covers 10 bases. Germline lookup yields CDR1 SGHTA and CDR2 FQGNSA. CDR3 length equals 15 residues. Germline trimming cut 7 bases from V and 6 bases from J; bases unmatched to any gene: 9. The CDR3 is CASIAGLAGANEQFF. CDR3 in DNA: TGTGCCAGCATCGCAGGGCTAGCGGGAGCCAATGAGCAGTTCTTC.

The chain links TRBV20-1 to TRBJ1-5; tentative D call: TRBD1 (5 bases). The CDR3 totals 15 residues. V was cut by 3 bases and J by 3 bases, with 15 bases left in between. The V gene's germline CDR1 is DFQATT and CDR2 SNEGSKA (reference sequence). The chain's CDR3 is CSASGGNKFNQPQHF. CDR3 nucleotides: TGCAGTGCTAGCGGGGGGAATAAATTCAATCAGCCCCAGCATTTT.

This clonotype was detected ten times or more. The genes are TRBV7-2 and TRBJ2-5, with D unresolved. V lost 1 base and J lost 1, with 7 bases in between. This CDR3 contains 14 residues. Per germline, CDR1 SGHTA and CDR2 FQGNSA. In DNA, the CDR3 is TGTGCCAGCAGCTTAGTCCTCCTCCAAGAGACCCAGTACTTC. This sequence encodes CASSLVLLQETQYF.

The gene calls are TRBV4-3 and TRBJ1-3; 8 positions match TRBD1. There are 20 residues in the CDR3. Germline V gene data show CDR1 as LGHNA and CDR2 as YSLEER. The V gene end was trimmed by 1 base and the J gene end by 0 bases; junction bases not matched to a gene: 14. The CDR3 is CASSQAKISGTGSSGNTIYF. In DNA, the CDR3 is TGCGCCAGCAGCCAAGCCAAAATTTCCGGGACAGGCTCCTCTGGAAACACCATATATTTT.

The V gene is TRBV9, the J gene TRBJ2-3; 8 bases map to TRBD1. The CDR3 spans 16 residues. Trimming removed 0 bases from V and 5 bases from J; junction bases left unmatched: 8. The germline V gene has CDR1 SGDLS and CDR2 YYNGEE. CDR3 residues: CASSVADRGVVDTQYF. The CDR3 coding sequence is TGTGCCAGCAGCGTAGCTGACAGGGGAGTGGTAGATACGCAGTATTTT.

The rearrangement uses TRBV7-9 and TRBJ1-1, with a tentative D call TRBD1 (5 bases). This CDR3 region has 12 residues. Germline CDR1 SEHNR, CDR2 FQNEAQ (reference sequence). V was trimmed by 5 bases and J by 4 bases, leaving 8 bases between them. The CDR3 DNA sequence: TGTGCCAGCAGCCCAGGGCCCACTGAAGCTTTCTTT. Protein: CASSPGPTEAFF.

The genes are TRBV20-1 and TRBJ2-5; D possibly corresponds to TRBD2 (5 bases). CDR3 length: 13 amino acids. Germline loops: CDR1 DFQATT, CDR2 SNEGSKA (reference sequence). V gave up 4 bases and J gave up 5 bases, with 14 bases separating them. CDR3 coding DNA: TGCAGTGCTATCACCCGGGGTGGGGAGACCCAGTACTTC. This gives the protein CSAITRGGETQYF.

This clonotype was seen ten or more times. The rearrangement uses TRBV7-9 and TRBJ2-1; D unresolved. Between the trimmed V and J ends, which lost 2 bases and 5 bases, there was a span of 4 bases. There are 12 residues in the CDR3. Germline CDR1 SEHNR, CDR2 FQNEAQ (reference sequence). This CDR3 reads CASSLSHNEQFF. The CDR3, as DNA: TGTGCCAGCAGCTTATCCCACAATGAGCAGTTCTTC. The full variable domain, rest sourced from reference TRBV7-9 and TRBJ2-1, is DTGVSQNPRHKITKRGQNVTFRCDPISEHNRLYWYRQTLGQGPEFLTYFQNEAQLEKSRLLSDRFSAERPKGSFSTLEIQRTEQGDSAMYLCASSLSHNEQFFGPGTRLTVL.

This clonotype was counted a few times. The chain links TRBV4-1 to TRBJ2-1; D is unresolved. The CDR3 spans 13 residues. The V end lost 0 bases, the J end lost 10 bases, and 10 bases lay between the germline ends. Germline CDR1 MGHRA, CDR2 YSYEKL. DNA of the CDR3: TGCGCCAGCAGCCAAGATGCAGGTTGGGAGCAGTTCTTC. It specifies CASSQDAGWEQFF.

This clonotype has a handful of counts. This rearrangement joins TRBV29-1 to TRBJ1-1, with D hard to call. Germline CDR1 reads SQVTM; CDR2 reads ANQGSEA. The CDR3 runs 13 residues. Trimming removed 7 bases from V and 2 bases from J, with 14 bases in between. The CDR3 loop is CSAKGGSNTEAFF. The CDR3 DNA reads TGCAGCGCTAAGGGTGGTAGTAACACTGAAGCTTTCTTT.

The V call is TRBV6-1, the J call TRBJ2-7, with 8 bases lining up with TRBD2. CDR3 length: 14 amino acids. The V segment lost 8 bases and the J segment 3 bases; nucleotides outside the gene matches: 9. Looked up from germline, CDR1 is MNHNS and CDR2 is SASEGT. The CDR3: CASQFAGTSYEQYF. CDR3 bases: TGTGCCAGCCAATTTGCCGGGACTAGCTACGAGCAGTACTTC.

This clonotype has more than one count but fewer than ten. The gene calls are TRBV24-1 and TRBJ2-1; 8 bases align to TRBD1. Germline values: CDR1 KGHDR, CDR2 SFDVKD. With V trimmed by 4 bases and J by 2 bases, 6 bases remained unmatched. The CDR3 has 16 residues. DNA of the CDR3: TGTGCCACCAGTGACCAAGACAGGGGAGCCTACAATGAGCAGTTCTTC. As protein: CATSDQDRGAYNEQFF.

At least ten counts were recorded for this clonotype. The rearrangement uses TRBV11-2 and TRBJ2-5; D might be TRBD2 (6 bases). From germline, CDR1 is SGHAT and CDR2 FQNNGV. There are 15 residues in the CDR3. Trimming removed 5 bases from V and 6 bases from J, with 19 bases in between. The CDR3 sequence: CASSVRLEGGKTQYF. DNA for the CDR3: TGTGCCAGCAGCGTAAGACTAGAGGGCGGCAAGACCCAGTACTTC.

This clonotype appeared a few times. The chain joins TRBV5-1 to TRBJ2-3; D might be TRBD1 (6 bases). V gave up 3 bases and J gave up 6 bases, with 14 bases separating them. The CDR3 is made up of 14 amino acids. Germline CDR1 is SGHRS and CDR2 is YFSETQ. The CDR3 spells CASSWERGQDTQYF. The CDR3 bases are TGCGCCAGCAGCTGGGAGCGAGGACAGGATACGCAGTATTTT.

This sequence joins TRBV14 and TRBJ2-1, with D hard to call. Trimming took 1 base from V and 3 from J, leaving 13 bases between them. The CDR3 has 16 amino acids. Germline CDR1 SGHDN, CDR2 FVKESK. CDR3 bases: TGTGCCAGCAGCCAAGTTCGGTTTGTGGACTACAATGAGCAGTTCTTC. Residues: CASSQVRFVDYNEQFF.

This clonotype showed up just a few times. This chain joins TRBV9 and TRBJ1-1; weak D call: TRBD1 (5 bases). The CDR3 length is 13 residues. V was shortened by 0 bases and J by 8 bases, with 11 bases between the two germline ends. Germline V gene sequence: CDR1 SGDLS, CDR2 YYNGEE. CDR3 loop: CASSVEAGREAFF. As DNA, the CDR3 is TGTGCCAGCAGCGTAGAAGCAGGGCGCGAAGCTTTCTTT.